The rows below give T cell receptor beta chains drawn from one sample of a study of cytomegalovirus exposure and HLA in healthy donors. Assay: immunoSEQ multiplex PCR; the TCRdb copy retains only in-frame clones and omits some. The data show over 85,000 clones, with around nine tenths seen just once and 1.4% held by the top ten. The sample consisted of PBMCs. All receptors come from a woman aged 25 to 39 in good health and CMV-seropositive. Both conserved end residues are part of each CDR3. Clone size appears in some rows only: once, few, many, or a class for an expanded clone.

v_gene	j_gene	abundance	CDR3aa
TRBV7-6	TRBJ2-1	-	CASSLGGEQFF
TRBV5-6	TRBJ1-1	once	CASSPQGRDTEAFF
TRBV27	TRBJ2-5	-	CASSPYSWTSGGKKEETQYF
TRBV14	TRBJ2-7	-	CASSQGQGSSSYEQYF
TRBV7-2	TRBJ1-4	-	CASSLMGSLGEKLFF
TRBV9	TRBJ2-5	-	CASSVEGLAKETQYF
TRBV11-2	TRBJ2-2	-	CASSWGLAGPSNTGELFF
TRBV5-1	TRBJ2-3	-	CASSNPTSTDTQYF
TRBV6-5	TRBJ1-5	-	CASSYTQGNQPQHF
TRBV28	TRBJ1-1	-	CASSDGQGGIAFF
TRBV7-9	TRBJ2-3	-	CASSLVTSIDTQYF
TRBV6-1	TRBJ1-2	-	CASSEGEVGGYGYTF
TRBV7-9	TRBJ2-1	-	CASSLGGPIGNEQFF
TRBV5-1	TRBJ1-1	-	CASSGQENTEAFF
TRBV5-4	TRBJ2-1	-	CASSLRSSGNEQFF
TRBV19	TRBJ2-2	-	CASSISLATNTGELFF
TRBV6-4	TRBJ2-7	-	CASSDDPSGLAGGVSSYEQYF
TRBV18	TRBJ1-2	-	CASSPILQGELFGGYTF
TRBV6-5	TRBJ1-2	-	CASTRGTNYGYTF
TRBV19	TRBJ2-7	few	CASSIDGTGTYEQYF